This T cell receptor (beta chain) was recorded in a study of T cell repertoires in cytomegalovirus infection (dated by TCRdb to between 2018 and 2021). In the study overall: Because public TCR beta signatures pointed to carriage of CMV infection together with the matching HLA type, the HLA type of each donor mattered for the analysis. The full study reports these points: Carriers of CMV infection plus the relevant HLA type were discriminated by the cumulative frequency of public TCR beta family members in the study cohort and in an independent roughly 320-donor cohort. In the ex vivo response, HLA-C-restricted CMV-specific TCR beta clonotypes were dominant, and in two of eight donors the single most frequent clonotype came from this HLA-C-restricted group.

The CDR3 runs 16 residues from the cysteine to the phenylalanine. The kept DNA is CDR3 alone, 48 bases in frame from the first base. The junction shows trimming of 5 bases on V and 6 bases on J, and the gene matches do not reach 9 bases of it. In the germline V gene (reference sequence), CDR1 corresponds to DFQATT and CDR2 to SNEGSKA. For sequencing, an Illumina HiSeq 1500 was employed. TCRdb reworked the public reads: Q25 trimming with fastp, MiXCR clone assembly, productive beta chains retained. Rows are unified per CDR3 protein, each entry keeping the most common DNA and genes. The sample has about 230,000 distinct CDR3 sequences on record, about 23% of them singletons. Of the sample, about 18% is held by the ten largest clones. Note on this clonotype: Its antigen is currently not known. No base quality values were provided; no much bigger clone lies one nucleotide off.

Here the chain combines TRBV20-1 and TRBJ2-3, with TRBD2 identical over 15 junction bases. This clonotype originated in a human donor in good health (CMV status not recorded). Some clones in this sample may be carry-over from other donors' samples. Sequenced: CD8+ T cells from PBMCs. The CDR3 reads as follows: CSASEGLAGGSDTQYF. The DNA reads TGCAGTGCTTCCGAAGGACTAGCGGGGGGGTCGGATACGCAGTATTTT.